Sequencing of this T cell receptor beta chain was carried out in a study of blood T cell repertoires in COVID-19. This clone came up a few times. Using immunoSEQ multiplex PCR, the repertoire was profiled, and TCRdb retains in-frame clones only, with some absent. The sample carries 190,000 or so clones, 70% to 90% recorded once. The trim removed 6 bases at V and 5 bases at J, leaving 7 bases unmatched. The CDR3 length is 13 residues. In germline, CDR1 is ENHRY, CDR2 SYGVKD. The chain is built from TRBV10-3 and TRBJ2-7; 7 nucleotides match TRBD2. The sequence was obtained from a man aged 35 to 55 with active or convalescent COVID-19. The sample was peripheral blood. CDR3 sequence reads: CAIRRGGGHEQYF. The CDR3 DNA follows: TGTGCCATCAGACGTGGGGGAGGGCACGAGCAGTACTTC.